What follows describes a single T cell receptor (beta chain). Its antigen has not been determined. No base qualities exist here, and no much larger clone lies one base off it. The protocol used for the library was the immunoSEQ multiplex PCR assay. A mixture of 60 forward primers for TCR Vbeta segments and 13 reverse primers for TCR Jbeta segments was used in the multiplex PCR. A multiplex PCR assay on genomic DNA amplified the CDR3 region of rearranged TCR beta genes. The Illumina HiSeq System was used to sequence the amplified TCR beta libraries as 87-base-pair reads. As for the original processing: A later analysis counted about 76 million unique TCR beta chains across the 690 or so repertoires, and around 12 million of these chains were shared by at least two donors. A nearest-neighbor algorithm error-corrected the raw reads and collapsed the reads into unique sequences, merging closely related sequences to remove PCR and sequencing errors. CDR3 sequences were aligned to IMGT reference sequences to assign V, D and J gene segments. For a sequence to be retained, a match of at least six nucleotides was required to both a V gene segment and a J gene segment. Rearrangements were classified as productive when the CDR3 lacked stop codons and remained in frame with V and J, and all other rearrangements were classified as non-productive. Following IMGT convention, CDR3 was defined as the stretch from the second conserved V-encoded cysteine to the conserved J-encoded phenylalanine. In an earlier analysis of some 550 of the donors, sequences lacking an unambiguous match to a single V gene segment were excluded. An earlier analysis of 550 to 650 of the donors classified V segments as functional when productive rearrangements were above 56.7% and as segregating when the standard deviation between donors was above 5%. A statistical classification framework was built to diagnose cytomegalovirus status from the catalog of TCR beta chain sequences. A later analysis assigned V and J genes by comparing TCR nucleotide sequences with IMGT/GENE-DB human TR gene sequences. The TCRdist pipeline was used in a later analysis to assign CDR3 sequences and most-parsimonious VDJ recombination scenarios. A later analysis defined each TCR beta chain by its CDR3 amino acid sequence plus V-gene family, and excluded reads lacking a unique V-gene family. To address suspected cross-contamination and a sequencing artifact, a later analysis removed under 600 highly shared, low-generation-probability nucleotide sequences. For each public chain, a later analysis derived a clonal expansion index from normalized ranks of inferred template counts within each repertoire. Generation probabilities in a later analysis came from a VDJ recombination model fitted to out-of-frame rearrangements, and those results were checked against IGoR. A later analysis scored TCR-TCR, TCR-HLA and TCR-CMV co-occurrence with hypergeometric tests, applying a repertoire-size bias correction to TCR pairs. False discovery rates were estimated in a later analysis by permuting HLA or CMV assignments 20 times. In a later analysis, co-occurring TCRs were grouped with DBSCAN, and TCRdist sequence similarity was added when clustering was performed within HLA-allele-positive subsets. Repertoires with fewer than 30,000 or more than 120,000 public chains were left out of co-occurrence clustering, as were roughly five repertoires with anomalous nucleotide sharing. The table was pulled from immuneACCESS by TCRdb, which kept in-frame rearrangements only. Such tables lose some clones; where checked, under half of the loss comes from unresolved V genes, and the rest has no known cause. V and J calls and clone size follow that table, whereas D and trimming were derived from the DNA. The sample table lists 160,000 or so clones, about 80% of them with a count of one. The top ten constitute roughly 2% of the sample.

The cohort was made up of 500 to 800 healthy bone marrow donors. Cohort members were all nominally healthy when sampled, although unrecorded immune exposures were likely present. The donor tested CMV seronegative, placing the donor among the approximately 400 seronegative members of the cohort. Each donor provided a peripheral blood sample, and peripheral blood mononuclear cells were used for TCR beta sequencing. The Qiagen DNeasy Blood Extraction Kit was used to extract genomic DNA from the blood cell samples. This sample is drawn from a study of cytomegalovirus exposure and HLA in healthy donors (dated by TCRdb to 2016 to 2017). Regarding the research as a whole: An earlier analysis of some 620 of the donors reported 276 Gb of sequence data and 117 million unique TCR beta sequences obtained from 180 million or so T cells. Roughly 320 gigabases of sequencing data and around 80 million unique TCR sequences made up an early release that covered approximately 620 HLA-typed donors. Of the approximately 400 genotyped donors, 81% fell in the genetic ancestry cluster associated with self-reported Caucasian donors. The study aimed to test whether cataloging public T cell receptors could reveal signatures of past pathogen exposure. Using immunosequencing, the study profiled T cell repertoires from about 650 subjects and related those repertoires to cytomegalovirus serostatus. Along with the roughly 670-subject first cohort, a separate validation cohort of over a hundred different subjects was used. To predict cytomegalovirus infection status, the study combined high-throughput TCR immunosequencing, statistical association of individual TCRs with disease status, and machine learning. In a later analysis, previously published TCR beta repertoires from about 640 donors were re-analyzed and high-resolution HLA genotyping was added so that TCR occurrence patterns could be studied. In the later analysis, no new phenotypic data were used to find candidate immune exposures; instead, reliance was placed on TCR beta sequences and their occurrence across donors. An earlier analysis of 500 to 750 of the donors applied high-throughput TCR beta sequencing to assess whether each TCR beta V gene segment acted as functional or pseudogenic. Donor age, sex, ethnicity and CMV serostatus were compiled together with the repertoire data. A later genetic analysis took genome-wide SNP genotypes for about three fifths of the 666 donors and used that subset as a discovery cohort. Every discovery cohort repertoire had been produced on one sequencing platform. Both class I and class II loci were covered by HLA typing, at four-digit resolution. The number of typed donors differed by locus: about 620-630 for A, B, C, DRB1 and DQB1; 522 for DQA1; approximately 610 for DPA1; and about 450 for DPB1. Four to six DR-DQ haplotypes were handled as single units for association and clustering, since linkage in the cohort was strong. On average, roughly 240,000 unique TCR beta nucleotide sequences were sequenced per donor among 398 genotyped donors of the cohort, with about 17% of those sequences being non-productive.

The paper's findings and limits, for the study overall: The classifier was reported to diagnose cytomegalovirus status with high specificity and sensitivity in both the original cohort and the validation cohort. Because HLA typing was unavailable for some donors at each locus, only the typed subset was used in association tests. Presence/absence analyses assumed roughly uniform sequencing depth across donors, an assumption that may not hold. For the cohort, immune exposure information was limited to CMV serostatus. A further reported finding was that TCR beta sequences accurately predicted the HLA-A and HLA-B alleles for most subjects in the first cohort. It was suggested by the authors that the approach could potentially be generalized to other disease states and immunological phenotypes. In this cohort, only TCR beta chains were sequenced, and detectable features were limited by the absence of alpha or paired-chain data. A later genetic analysis reported fewer N-insertions in productive TCRs among donors in an Asian-associated ancestry cluster than the approximately 670-donor mean. While some public TCRs were present in many individuals, most TCR sequences turned up only very rarely across donors. A later analysis found that most CMV-associated TCR beta chains appeared HLA-restricted, with HLA associations seemingly driven largely by CMV exposure. Specific HLA alleles were associated with 15,000 to 20,000 TCR beta sequences at a false discovery rate of 0.05 in a later analysis. In a later analysis, the rate of TCR association differed among HLA loci, with DRB1 alleles having the most associated TCRs and HLA-C alleles having the fewest. In an earlier analysis of some 640 of the donors, most TCR beta V segments were observed in productive rearrangements about 87% or about 30% of the time, broadly matching IMGT annotations. When HLA alleles, especially DR and DQ, strongly co-occurred, TCR associations were difficult to assign to individual alleles. In vitro tests confirmed that a few of the cytomegalovirus-associated TCR beta chains recognize cytomegalovirus antigens. Correlated functional status among segregating V segments might be attributable to linkage disequilibrium, but an unknown experimental factor could not be ruled out. The study listed 150 to 200 TCR beta chains as associated with cytomegalovirus. Because counts were too low, fewer than 20 rarely observed V segments, including chromosome 9 orphons, were excluded from the earlier analysis of a few hundred of the donors. In a later analysis, HLA-associated TCR beta chains showed more clonal expansion and lower generation probabilities than non-associated chains that were equally common. An association between a missense DCLRE1C variant and V-gene and J-gene trimming of TCR beta chains was found in a later genetic analysis and replicated in an independent cohort. In a later analysis, several top co-occurrence clusters were reported to appear linked to parvovirus B19, influenza, CMV and Epstein-Barr virus. A cluster of highly shared sequence variants was judged likely to be a technical artifact of the sequencing pipeline.

Sequenced input: PBMCs. This TCR was recovered from a man between 40 and 49 years old in good health and CMV-seronegative.

The DNA sequence reads TGTGCCAGCAGTTCACCTCTCGGCGGGAGCTCCTACAATGAGCAGTTCTTC. This gives the protein CASSSPLGGSSYNEQFF. In this chain, TRBV28 is recombined with TRBJ2-1, with TRBD2 identical over 7 junction bases. The CDR3 starts with the cysteine, ends with the phenylalanine, and has 17 residues. The read is trimmed to its CDR3 DNA, 51 bases read in frame from base 1. Ends trimmed: V by 4 bases, J by 0 bases; bases unmatched to a gene: 9. Sequences MDHEN (CDR1) and SYDVKM (CDR2) are obtained from the germline V gene.